The 10 T cell receptor beta chains presented below share a single source sample, sequenced in a study of T cells in localized non-small cell lung cancer. TCRdb's copy holds only in-frame clones and misses some; the assay was immunoSEQ multiplex PCR. The sample contains 100,000 to 150,000 clones, 80% to 90% of which appear only once. This specimen was peripheral blood, taken before any cancer treatment. These receptors originate from a female donor older than 55 with stage I lung adenocarcinoma.

The chain recombines TRBV7-2 with TRBJ2-7; maybe TRBD2 (5 bases). Germline CDR1 SGHTA, CDR2 FQGNSA. The V and J ends lost 8 bases and 12 bases respectively, with 23 bases between them. This CDR3 is built from 13 residues. CDR3 sequence (DNA): TGTGCCAGCGCGATGGCGGGTTATTTACCTGGGTACTTC. This encodes CASAMAGYLPGYF.

J is TRBJ2-5 and V is TRBV19; D not resolved. CDR3 size: 14 residues. V was cut by 1 base and J by 4 bases, with 10 bases left in between. Germline V lookup: CDR1 LNHDA, CDR2 SQIVND (reference sequence). The chain's CDR3 is CASSIGPLGETQYF. The CDR3 DNA reads TGTGCCAGTAGTATAGGCCCGCTCGGAGAGACCCAGTACTTC.

This chain links TRBV11-2 with TRBJ2-3, with TRBD2 as a possible D gene (6 bases). CDR1 SGHAT and CDR2 FQNNGV come from the germline V gene. The V and J ends lost 2 bases and 13 bases respectively, with 13 bases between them. The CDR3 is 12 amino acids. The CDR3 here is CASSLTGLQKYF. Written as DNA, the CDR3 is TGTGCCAGCAGCTTAACGGGACTTCAAAAGTATTTT.

This chain connects TRBV28 to TRBJ2-7; D is perhaps TRBD1 (5 bases). This CDR3 is 15 amino acids long. Germline lookup yields CDR1 MDHEN and CDR2 SYDVKM. V was shortened by 3 bases and J by 4 bases, with 16 bases between the two germline ends. The CDR3 protein is CASSFGGRALYEQYF. As DNA, the CDR3 is TGTGCCAGCAGTTTCGGTGGCAGGGCGCTTTACGAGCAGTACTTC.

The rearrangement joins TRBV7-2 to TRBJ2-3; 10 bases line up with TRBD2. The J segment lost 5 bases and the V segment lost 5 bases, leaving 7 bases of the junction unmatched. This CDR3 is built from 15 residues. CDR1 and CDR2 from the germline V gene are SGHTA and FQGNSA. Here the CDR3 reads CASSASGRAKDTQYF. The CDR3 nucleotides read TGTGCCAGCAGCGCGAGCGGGAGGGCCAAAGATACGCAGTATTTT.

The chain is built from TRBV14 and TRBJ2-7, with D perhaps TRBD1 (6 bases). With 6 bases removed from V and 1 base from J, the gap between germline ends came to 16 bases. CDR1 SGHDN and CDR2 FVKESK come from the germline V gene. This CDR3 is 15 amino acids long. The CDR3 here is CASRLGQSESYEQYF. The CDR3 bases are TGTGCCAGCAGGTTAGGACAGTCCGAGTCCTACGAGCAGTACTTC. The full variable domain, in which reference TRBV14 and TRBJ2-7 provide the parts outside the CDR3, is EAGVTQFPSHSVIEKGQTVTLRCDPISGHDNLYWYRRVMGKEIKFLLHFVKESKQDESGMPNNRFLAERTGGTYSTLKVQPAELEDSGVYFCASRLGQSESYEQYFGPGTRLTVT.

This sequence joins TRBV14 and TRBJ2-7; D could derive from TRBD1 or TRBD2 (5 bases each). This CDR3 contains 15 residues. Germline V gives CDR1 SGHDN, CDR2 FVKESK. Trimming took 2 bases from V and 5 from J, leaving 16 bases between them. The CDR3 protein is CASSQLGLAKDEQYF. The CDR3 region has the DNA TGTGCCAGCAGCCAATTGGGGCTAGCTAAGGACGAGCAGTACTTC.

The rearrangement joins TRBV6-6 to TRBJ2-7; 7 bases agree with TRBD1. This CDR3 is built from 14 residues. Looked up from germline, CDR1 is MNHNY and CDR2 is SVGAGI (reference sequence). V dropped 0 bases and J dropped 6; count of bases not matched to a gene: 5. CDR3 protein: CASSYSQGQSEQYF. The CDR3 DNA follows: TGTGCCAGCAGTTACTCACAGGGGCAGAGCGAGCAGTACTTC.

This clone was counted a single time. This chain uses TRBV7-9 with TRBJ1-1; D not resolved. Germline V CDR1 and CDR2: SEHNR, FQNEAQ (reference sequence). The V end lost 5 bases, the J end lost 2 bases, and 15 bases lay between the germline ends. The CDR3 is 15 amino acids. The DNA for the CDR3 is TGTGCCAGCAGCCGCGCCCCTGCCGTTAACACTGAAGCTTTCTTT. It specifies CASSRAPAVNTEAFF.

The chain recombines TRBV28 with TRBJ2-7, with D unclear. CDR1 MDHEN and CDR2 SYDVKM come from the germline V gene. V gave up 2 bases and J gave up 6 bases, with 17 bases separating them. This CDR3 spans 15 amino acids. The CDR3 sequence: CASSLVGHQALEQYF. In nucleotides, the CDR3 is TGTGCCAGCAGTTTAGTTGGGCATCAAGCCCTCGAGCAGTACTTC.